The present entry profiles one T cell receptor beta chain with its context. TCRdb keeps only in-frame clones here, not all; method: immunoSEQ multiplex PCR. The sample lists approximately 140,000 clones, roughly 90% occurring once. With 6 bases removed from V and 0 bases from J, the gap between germline ends came to 23 bases. Germline-derived CDR1 and CDR2 are SQVTM and ANQGSEA. This CDR3 contains 17 residues. This sample was taken from a study of blood T cell repertoires in COVID-19. The rearrangement joins TRBV29-1 to TRBJ1-1; possibly TRBD1 for D (5 bases). Sequenced: PBMCs or T cells enriched from blood (not recorded which). The clonotype was recovered from a young woman with acute COVID-19. CDR3: CSVGKVETDHMNTEAFF. The CDR3 DNA reads TGCAGCGTGGGCAAAGTGGAGACAGACCATATGAACACTGAAGCTTTCTTT.